This T cell receptor beta chain came from a study of preoperative IRX-2 immunotherapy in early breast cancer. The treatment here: preoperative locoregional IRX-2 cytokine immunotherapy. Patients received preoperative, locoregional IRX-2 cytokine immunotherapy in a phase Ib study. The protocol was immunoSEQ multiplex PCR, while the TCRdb copy is restricted to in-frame clones and leaves out a portion. The data hold around 62,000 clones, with roughly 95% observed a single time. Trimming shortened V by 7 bases and J by 4 bases, and 15 bases separated the two germline ends. Germline V gene lookup returns CDR1 SGHDT and CDR2 YYEEEE. The CDR3 is made up of 14 amino acids.

This material was acquired from a patient treated with IRX-2 immunotherapy. The chain links TRBV5-6 to TRBJ2-1, with D possibly matching TRBD2 (6 bases). This TCR derives from a human donor with breast cancer. This CDR3 reads CASEAGRAYNEQFF. The CDR3 DNA is TGTGCCAGCGAAGCCGGGAGAGCTTACAATGAGCAGTTCTTC.